This T cell receptor (beta chain) comes out of a study of blood T cell repertoires in COVID-19. Across the whole study: The analysed material was cDNA or gDNA that came from T cells, B-cell-depleted T cells, or PBMCs.

Trimming removed 4 bases from V and 0 bases from J, with 15 bases in between. Germline CDR1 reads SGHRS; CDR2 reads YFSETQ. The CDR3 sequence is 16 residues long. Under the authors' procedure: Cell counts per sample came from amplifying reference gene primers. Sequencing used immunoSEQ multiplex PCR; TCRdb keeps in-frame clones, though not all of them. V and J calls and clone size are copied from that table; D and trimming were computed from the DNA. The repertoire holds around 280,000 clones, with approximately 84% as singletons. Only one count was recorded for this clone. Source material: peripheral blood. This TCR was recovered from a young woman who had recovered from COVID-19. The chain combines TRBV5-1 with TRBJ2-3; D remains unclear. The CDR3 DNA is TGCGCCAGCAGCCTTAGAGAGAAGTCTAGCACAGATACGCAGTATTTT. Protein: CASSLREKSSTDTQYF.